A selection of T cell receptor beta chains follows, all from one sample in a study of patients and donors after allogeneic stem cell transplantation. Via MiXCR, TCRdb re-called the RT-PCR reads, giving one row per CDR3 protein. This table holds more than 850,000 distinct CDR3 sequences, about 20% found once. The sequenced sample consisted of blood, either unsorted or a sorted T cell fraction (not recorded which). These receptors were obtained from a human donor who was either an allogeneic HSCT recipient or a stem cell or donor lymphocyte infusion donor (not recorded which). It is not recorded whose cells these are; they may come from a transplant donor. Each CDR3 is given with its conserved first and last residue. The order of the fields is clone size, V gene, D gene, J gene, CDR3 protein, CDR3 DNA. The D gene is left open where the match is weak. For some rows the clone size is stated as once, few or many, or as a class when expanded; others skip it.

>few|TRBV10-3|.|TRBJ1-5
CAISESTGGGQPQHF
TGTGCCATCAGTGAGTCGACCGGGGGAGGTCAGCCCCAGCATTTT
>.|TRBV20-1|.|TRBJ2-5
CSASTSFQETQYF
TGCAGTGCTAGTACTAGCTTCCAAGAGACCCAGTACTTC
>.|TRBV6-2/TRBV6-3|.|TRBJ2-5
CAISKRARYQETQYF
TGTGCCATTTCGAAGCGGGCCCGGTACCAAGAGACCCAGTACTTC
>few|TRBV12-3/TRBV12-4|TRBD2|TRBJ2-7
CASMGGVGGVTSYEQYF
TGTGCCAGCATGGGAGGGGTCGGGGGGGTTACCTCCTACGAGCAGTACTTC
>.|TRBV6-1|.|TRBJ2-6
CASSRPHSGANVLTF
TGTGCCAGCAGTAGGCCCCACTCTGGGGCCAACGTCCTGACTTTC
>few|TRBV27|TRBD2|TRBJ2-7
CASSLKTSGGPGEQYF
TGTGCCAGCAGTTTAAAGACTAGCGGGGGACCTGGCGAGCAGTACTTC
>many|TRBV11-3|.|TRBJ2-1
CASSLVSGEHNEQFF
TGTGCCAGCAGCTTAGTTTCAGGGGAACACAATGAGCAGTTCTTC
>few|TRBV27|.|TRBJ1-2
CASSLTFNYGYTF
TGTGCCAGCAGTCTAACATTTAACTATGGCTACACCTTC
>few|TRBV5-1|.|TRBJ1-6
CASSLGFGVDNSPLHF
TGCGCCAGCAGCTTGGGTTTCGGGGTGGATAATTCACCCCTCCACTTT
>few|TRBV30|.|TRBJ1-1
CAWSVRPTEAFF
TGTGCCTGGAGTGTAAGACCCACTGAAGCTTTCTTT
>.|TRBV20-1|.|TRBJ1-2
CSARGETSYYGYTF
TGCAGTGCTAGGGGCGAGACGTCCTATTATGGCTACACCTTC
>.|TRBV6-2/TRBV6-3|.|TRBJ2-1
CASSYSVDRATSGDLYNEQFF
TGTGCCAGCAGTTACTCCGTGGACAGGGCCACTAGCGGAGATCTATACAATGAGCAGTTCTTC
>few|TRBV20-1|.|TRBJ2-4
CSLLEERPGAKNIQYF
TGCAGTCTGCTAGAAGAGCGACCTGGGGCCAAAAACATTCAGTACTTC
>many|TRBV5-1|TRBD2|TRBJ2-2
CASSPSGTGELFF
TGCGCCAGCAGCCCTAGCGGGACCGGGGAGCTGTTTTTT
>.|TRBV29-1|.|TRBJ2-3
CSVEVWVGGTDTQYF
TGCAGCGTTGAAGTATGGGTGGGAGGCACAGATACGCAGTATTTT
>.|TRBV20-1|.|TRBJ1-2
CSARESTETNYGYTF
TGCAGTGCTAGAGAATCCACGGAAACTAACTATGGCTACACCTTC
>once|TRBV5-1|.|TRBJ2-7
CASSWDNTYEQYF
TGCGCCAGCAGCTGGGACAATACCTACGAGCAGTACTTC
>.|TRBV24-1|.|TRBJ1-3
CATSDPRAGNTIYF
TGTGCCACCAGTGACCCCCGGGCTGGAAACACCATATATTTT
>.|TRBV18|TRBD2|TRBJ2-7
CASSPFGREGYEQYF
TGTGCCAGCTCGCCGTTCGGGAGGGAGGGCTACGAGCAGTACTTC
>.|TRBV10-3|TRBD1|TRBJ1-2
CAISESVQGAVYDYGYTF
TGTGCCATCAGTGAGTCGGTACAGGGGGCAGTTTATGACTATGGCTACACCTTC
>many|TRBV15|.|TRBJ1-6
CATSRDSSGRSSYNSPLHF
TGTGCCACCAGCAGAGATTCTTCGGGACGGAGCTCCTATAATTCACCCCTCCACTTT
>.|TRBV7-9|TRBD1|TRBJ1-1
CASSTQGTEAFF
TGTGCCAGCAGCACACAGGGGACTGAAGCTTTCTTT